The TCR beta chain described here comes from a study of long-term antiretroviral therapy in people with HIV. Study findings and constraints: It was not possible to obtain data on ART adherence, viral resistance or therapy changes. Clones that had undergone expansion before ART dominated the repertoire at all time points.

Version v3.0 of the immunoSEQ assay ran at survey level. Measured with immunoSEQ multiplex PCR; TCRdb has only the in-frame clones, and not every one. The sample includes about 16,000 clones, about 80% of them seen just once. One or more pre-ART and two or more post-ART PBMC samples were available from each donor. With respect to this clone: Antigen: not known.

This TCR was sampled from a woman between 45 and 60 years old with HIV. The sequencing here drew on unsorted PBMCs, taken 1.5 years before starting antiretroviral therapy.

For the CDR3, the DNA is TGTGCCAGCTCACCACCTTTCAAGGGGCAAGAGACCCAGTACTTC. This sequence encodes CASSPPFKGQETQYF. The chain uses TRBV18 and TRBJ2-5, with D possibly TRBD1 on 5 matching bases. The germline V gene encodes CDR1 KGHSH and CDR2 LQKENI. The CDR3 totals 15 residues. Trimming removed 0 bases at V and 2 bases at J, with 10 bases between.